Listed here are 8 T cell receptor beta chains from one sample, sequenced in a study of vaccination and CD4 T cells after COVID-19. The antigens for these receptors are not known. Scientists ran DNA taken from cultured CD4+ T cells through the Oncomine TCR Beta short-read assay for sequencing. TCRdb processed the PCR reads anew with MiXCR; each CDR3 protein has one entry. The table shows 9,500 to 15,000 distinct CDR3 sequences, with approximately 82% occurring only once. The treatment here: roughly nine-day PBMC culture with coronavirus spike peptide pools or control peptides (ViraFEST assay). The sequencing sample was made of CD4+ T cells from blood, cultured in vitro. The receptors here all came from a human donor who had recovered from COVID-19.

The CDR3 reads CAWSARDSLRTQYF. As DNA, the CDR3 is TGTGCCTGGAGTGCCCGGGACAGCCTGAGGACCCAGTACTTC. The chain carries TRBV30 and TRBJ2-5; 7 nucleotides align to TRBD1. Germline V gene lookup returns CDR1 GTSNPN and CDR2 SVGIG (reference sequence). CDR3 length: 14 amino acids. Germline trimming cut 1 base from V and 7 bases from J; bases unmatched to any gene: 9.

This chain links TRBV19 with TRBJ2-3; TRBD2 is a possible D gene (5 bases). Germline CDR1 is LNHDA and CDR2 is SQIVND (reference sequence). CDR3 size: 14 residues. The V end was cut by 6 bases, the J end by 6 bases, with 16 bases between. Here the CDR3 DNA reads TGTGCCAGTAGCACCGGGTACAGAGGGGATACGCAGTATTTT. Its protein product is CASSTGYRGDTQYF.

The V gene is TRBV20-1, the J gene TRBJ1-1; perhaps TRBD1 as D (5 bases). This CDR3 contains 13 residues. Looked up from germline, CDR1 is DFQATT and CDR2 is SNEGSKA (reference sequence). V gave up 6 bases and J gave up 9 bases, with 20 bases separating them. The CDR3 loop reads CSATTEPSTQAFF. The DNA of the CDR3 is TGCAGTGCCACGACAGAGCCATCCACCCAAGCTTTCTTT.

This clonotype appeared a few times. This chain uses TRBV12-3 or TRBV12-4 with TRBJ2-1; TRBD2 matches at 8 bases. J lost 10 bases, V lost 5 bases, and 4 bases had no gene match. The CDR3 loop spans 12 amino acids. This chain's CDR3 is CASSIQRGEQFF. The CDR3 coding sequence is TGTGCCAGCAGTATACAGCGGGGGGAGCAGTTCTTC.

The CDR3 sequence is CSATRQIYSNQPQHF. The CDR3 nucleotides are TGCAGTGCTACAAGACAAATCTATAGCAATCAGCCCCAGCATTTT. The chain carries TRBV20-1 and TRBJ1-5; D gene uncertain. Germline V CDR1 and CDR2: DFQATT, SNEGSKA (reference sequence). This CDR3 has 15 amino acids. Trimming pared 4 bases from V and 0 bases from J, leaving 13 bases between.

In its sample, this clonotype ranks as large. The chain links TRBV6-1 to TRBJ1-3; 8 nucleotides match TRBD1. Germline lookup yields CDR1 MNHNS and CDR2 SASEGT. Trimming cost V 5 bases and J 2 bases; bases outside gene matches: 2. CDR3 length: 14 amino acids. The CDR3 region has the DNA TGTGCCAGCAGTACAGGGGGACCTGGAAACACCATATATTTT. Protein: CASSTGGPGNTIYF.

The rearrangement uses TRBV6-2 or TRBV6-3 and TRBJ1-2; D unresolved. The CDR3 sequence is 14 residues long. V lost 6 bases to trimming and J lost 7 bases, with 18 bases between them. Germline V gives CDR1 MNHEY, CDR2 SVGEGT. For the CDR3, the DNA is TGTGCCAGCAGCGACGATTGGGTCTTGAGTGGCTACACCTTC. It yields the protein CASSDDWVLSGYTF.

The chain links TRBV6-1 to TRBJ2-6, with 10 bases fitting TRBD1. Looked up from germline, CDR1 is MNHNS and CDR2 is SASEGT. This CDR3 has 18 amino acids. J gave up 2 bases and V 7 bases, and 11 bases lay outside the gene matches. CDR3 DNA sequence: TGTGCCAGCACCCCAGCCGGGACAGGGGTTCCTGGGGCCAACGTCCTGACTTTC. Protein: CASTPAGTGVPGANVLTF.